This T cell receptor (beta chain) stems from a study of blood T cell repertoires in COVID-19. Study-level information: Samples came from the United States, Italy and Spain, spanning acute and convalescent COVID-19.

Per the original data handling: For nucleated cells, counts were estimated from reference gene primer amplification. Data came from immunoSEQ multiplex PCR; TCRdb stores just in-frame clones and leaves some out. V, J and clone size were drawn from that table, and D and trimming were deduced from the DNA. The table includes about 320,000 clones, about 83% detected once. The sequencing input was peripheral blood. This receptor was identified in a woman aged 50 to 60 with acute or convalescent COVID-19.

This CDR3 reads CASAGGSSYEQYF. The CDR3 nucleotides are TGTGCCAGCGCTGGCGGTAGCTCCTACGAGCAGTACTTC. V usage is TRBV2 and J usage is TRBJ2-7; no definite D call. The CDR3 sequence is 13 residues long. V was cut by 8 bases and J by 0 bases, with 11 bases left in between. Germline V gene data show CDR1 as SNHLY and CDR2 as FYNNEI.